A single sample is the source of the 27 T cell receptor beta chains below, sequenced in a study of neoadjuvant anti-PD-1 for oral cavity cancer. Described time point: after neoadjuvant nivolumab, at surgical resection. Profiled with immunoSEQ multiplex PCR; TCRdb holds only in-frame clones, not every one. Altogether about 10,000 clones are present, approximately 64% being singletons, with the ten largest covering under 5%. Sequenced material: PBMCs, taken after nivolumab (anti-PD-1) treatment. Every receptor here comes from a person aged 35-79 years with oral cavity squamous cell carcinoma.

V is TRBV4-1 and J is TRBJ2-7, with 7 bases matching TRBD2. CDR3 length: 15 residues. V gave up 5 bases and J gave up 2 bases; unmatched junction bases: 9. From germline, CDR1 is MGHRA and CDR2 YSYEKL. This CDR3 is CASSYRDYPPYEQYF. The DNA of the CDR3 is TGCGCCAGCAGCTACCGGGACTACCCTCCCTACGAGCAGTACTTC.

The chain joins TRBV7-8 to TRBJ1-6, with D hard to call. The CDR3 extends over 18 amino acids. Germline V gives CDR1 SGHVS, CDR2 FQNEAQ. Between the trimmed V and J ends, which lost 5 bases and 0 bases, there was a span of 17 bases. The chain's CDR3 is CASSLTMAVSSYNSPLHF. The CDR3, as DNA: TGTGCCAGCAGCCTAACGATGGCAGTGAGCTCCTATAATTCACCCCTCCACTTT.

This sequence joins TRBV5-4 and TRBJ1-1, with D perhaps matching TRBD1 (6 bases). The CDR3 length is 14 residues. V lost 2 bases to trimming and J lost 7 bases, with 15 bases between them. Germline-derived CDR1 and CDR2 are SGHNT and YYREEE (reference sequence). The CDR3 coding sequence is TGTGCCAGCAGCTTCTCCGGGACACCTAATGAAGCTTTCTTT. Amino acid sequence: CASSFSGTPNEAFF.

This CDR3 is CASSYPGTTIYTF. The CDR3, as DNA: TGTGCCAGCAGTTATCCCGGGACAACCATCTACACCTTC. The V gene is TRBV6-5, the J gene TRBJ1-2, with D maybe TRBD1 (6 bases). Trimming shortened V by 3 bases and J by 10 bases, and 15 bases separated the two germline ends. The germline gives CDR1 MNHEY, CDR2 SVGAGI. There are 13 residues in the CDR3.

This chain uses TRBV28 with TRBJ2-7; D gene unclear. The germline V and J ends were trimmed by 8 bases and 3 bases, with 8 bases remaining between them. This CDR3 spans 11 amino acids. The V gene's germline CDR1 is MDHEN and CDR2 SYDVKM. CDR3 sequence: CASQQNYEQYF. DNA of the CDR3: TGTGCCAGCCAACAGAACTACGAGCAGTACTTC. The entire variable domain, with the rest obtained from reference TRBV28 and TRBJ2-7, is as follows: DVKVTQSSRYLVKRTGEKVFLECVQDMDHENMFWYRQDPGLGLRLIYFSYDVKMKEKGDIPEGYSVSREKKERFSLILESASTNQTSMYLCASQQNYEQYFGPGTRLTVT.

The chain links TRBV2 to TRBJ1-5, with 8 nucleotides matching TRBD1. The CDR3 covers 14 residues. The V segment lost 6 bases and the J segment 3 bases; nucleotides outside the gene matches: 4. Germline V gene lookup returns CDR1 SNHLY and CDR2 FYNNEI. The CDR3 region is CASSRTGTNQPQHF. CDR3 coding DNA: TGTGCCAGCAGCCGGACAGGGACCAATCAGCCCCAGCATTTT.

The CDR3 DNA reads as TGTGCCAGCAGCTTAAGCGGGAGGAGCTCCTACGAGCAGTACTTC. It codes for CASSLSGRSSYEQYF. V is TRBV7-2 and J is TRBJ2-7; 9 bases align to TRBD2. V shed 2 bases, J shed 0 bases, and the junction held 2 bases outside the gene matches. The CDR3 has 15 residues. In germline, CDR1 is SGHTA, CDR2 FQGNSA.

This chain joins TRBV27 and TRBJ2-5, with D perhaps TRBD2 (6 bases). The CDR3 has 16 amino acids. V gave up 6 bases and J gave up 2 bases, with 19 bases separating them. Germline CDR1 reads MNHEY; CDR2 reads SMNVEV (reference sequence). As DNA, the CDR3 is TGTGCCAGCAGCGCCCTCGGGGGTAGAGGGCAAGAGACCCAGTACTTC. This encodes CASSALGGRGQETQYF.

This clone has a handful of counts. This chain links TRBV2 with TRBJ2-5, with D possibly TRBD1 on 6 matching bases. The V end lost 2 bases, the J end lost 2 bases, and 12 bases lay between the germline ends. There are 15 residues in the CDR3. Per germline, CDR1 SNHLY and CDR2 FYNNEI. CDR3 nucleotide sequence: TGTGCCAGCAGTGAACCCACGACAGGTCAAGAGACCCAGTACTTC. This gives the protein CASSEPTTGQETQYF.

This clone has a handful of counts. The CDR3 DNA sequence: TGTGCCAGCAGCTTAGCCAACAGGGCAGGAATCCTCCGGAACACTGAAGCTTTCTTT. Its protein product is CASSLANRAGILRNTEAFF. The rearrangement uses TRBV7-9 and TRBJ1-1; the D gene is possibly TRBD1 (6 bases). Germline CDR1 SEHNR, CDR2 FQNEAQ (reference sequence). The CDR3 covers 19 residues. V lost 0 bases and J lost 1, with 21 bases in between.

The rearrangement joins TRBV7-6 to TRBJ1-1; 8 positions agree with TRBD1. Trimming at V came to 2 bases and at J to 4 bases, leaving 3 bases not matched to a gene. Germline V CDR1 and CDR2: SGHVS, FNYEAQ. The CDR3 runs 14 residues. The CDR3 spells CASSLRTGGTEAFF. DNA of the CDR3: TGTGCCAGCAGCTTACGAACAGGGGGCACTGAAGCTTTCTTT. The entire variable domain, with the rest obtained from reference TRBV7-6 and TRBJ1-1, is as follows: GAGVSQSPRYKVTKRGQDVALRCDPISGHVSLYWYRQALGQGPEFLTYFNYEAQQDKSGLPNDRFSAERPEGSISTLTIQRTEQRDSAMYRCASSLRTGGTEAFFGQGTRLTVV.

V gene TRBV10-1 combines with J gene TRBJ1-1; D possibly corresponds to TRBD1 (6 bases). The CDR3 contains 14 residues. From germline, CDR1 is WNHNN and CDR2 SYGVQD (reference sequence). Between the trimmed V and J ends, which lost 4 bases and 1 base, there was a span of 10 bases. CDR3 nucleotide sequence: TGCGCCAGCAGTGGAGGCAGGGGGAACACTGAAGCTTTCTTT. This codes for CASSGGRGNTEAFF.

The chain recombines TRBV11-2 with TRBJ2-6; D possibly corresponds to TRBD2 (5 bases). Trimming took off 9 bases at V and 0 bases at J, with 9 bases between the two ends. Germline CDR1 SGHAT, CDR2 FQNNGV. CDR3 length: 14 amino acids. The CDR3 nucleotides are TGTGCCAGAGGGAGTGTCTCTGGGGCCAACGTCCTGACTTTC. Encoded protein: CARGSVSGANVLTF.

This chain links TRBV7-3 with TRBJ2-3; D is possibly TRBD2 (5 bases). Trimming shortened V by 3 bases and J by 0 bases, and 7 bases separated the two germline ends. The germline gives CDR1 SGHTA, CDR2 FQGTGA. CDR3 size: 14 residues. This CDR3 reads CASSFGGSTDTQYF. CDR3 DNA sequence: TGTGCCAGCAGCTTCGGCGGGAGCACAGATACGCAGTATTTT. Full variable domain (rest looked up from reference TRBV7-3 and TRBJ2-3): GAGVSQTPSNKVTEKGKYVELRCDPISGHTALYWYRQSLGQGPEFLIYFQGTGAADDSGLPNDRFFAVRPEGSVSTLKIQRTERGDSAVYLCASSFGGSTDTQYFGPGTRLTVL.

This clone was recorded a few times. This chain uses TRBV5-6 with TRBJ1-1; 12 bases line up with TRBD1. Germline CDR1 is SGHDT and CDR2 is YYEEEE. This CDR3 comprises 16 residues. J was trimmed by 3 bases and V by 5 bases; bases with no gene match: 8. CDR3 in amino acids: CASSLGTGGFDTEAFF. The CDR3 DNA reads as TGTGCCAGCAGTCTCGGGACAGGGGGCTTTGACACTGAAGCTTTCTTT.

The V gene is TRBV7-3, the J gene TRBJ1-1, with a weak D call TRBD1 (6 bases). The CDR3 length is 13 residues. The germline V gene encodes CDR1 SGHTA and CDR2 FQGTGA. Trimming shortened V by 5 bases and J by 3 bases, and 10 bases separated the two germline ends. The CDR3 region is CASSPGTYTEAFF. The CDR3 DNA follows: TGTGCCAGCAGCCCCGGGACATACACTGAAGCTTTCTTT. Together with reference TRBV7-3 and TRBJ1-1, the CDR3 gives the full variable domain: GAGVSQTPSNKVTEKGKYVELRCDPISGHTALYWYRQSLGQGPEFLIYFQGTGAADDSGLPNDRFFAVRPEGSVSTLKIQRTERGDSAVYLCASSPGTYTEAFFGQGTRLTVV.

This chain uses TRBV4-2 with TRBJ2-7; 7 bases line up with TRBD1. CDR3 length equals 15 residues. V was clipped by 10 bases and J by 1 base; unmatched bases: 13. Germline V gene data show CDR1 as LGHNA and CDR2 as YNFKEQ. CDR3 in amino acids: CATRPFPGQSYEQYF. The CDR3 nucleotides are TGTGCCACCCGCCCCTTTCCGGGACAGTCCTACGAGCAGTACTTC.

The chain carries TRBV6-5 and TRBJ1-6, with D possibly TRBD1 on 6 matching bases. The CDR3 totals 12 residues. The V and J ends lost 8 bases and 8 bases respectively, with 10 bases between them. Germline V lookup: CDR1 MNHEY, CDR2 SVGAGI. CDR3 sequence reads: CASGRTDSPLHF. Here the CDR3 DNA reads TGTGCCAGCGGCCGGACAGATTCACCCCTCCACTTT.

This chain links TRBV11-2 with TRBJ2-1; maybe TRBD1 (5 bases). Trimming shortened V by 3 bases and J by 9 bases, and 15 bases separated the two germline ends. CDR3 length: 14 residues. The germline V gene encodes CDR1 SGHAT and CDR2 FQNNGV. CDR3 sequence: CASSFQSGLAEQFF. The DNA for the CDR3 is TGTGCCAGCAGCTTCCAATCAGGGTTGGCTGAGCAGTTCTTC.

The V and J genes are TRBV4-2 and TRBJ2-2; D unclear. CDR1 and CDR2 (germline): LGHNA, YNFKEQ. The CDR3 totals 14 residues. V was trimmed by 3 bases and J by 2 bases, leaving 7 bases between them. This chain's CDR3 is CASSQARNTGELFF. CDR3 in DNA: TGTGCCAGCAGCCAGGCCAGAAACACCGGGGAGCTGTTTTTT.

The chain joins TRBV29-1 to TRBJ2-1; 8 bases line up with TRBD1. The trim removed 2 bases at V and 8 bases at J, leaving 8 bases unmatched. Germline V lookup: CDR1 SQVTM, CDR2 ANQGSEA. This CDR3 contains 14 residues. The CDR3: CSVEKWQGAYEQFF. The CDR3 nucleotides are TGCAGCGTTGAAAAATGGCAGGGGGCGTATGAGCAGTTCTTC.

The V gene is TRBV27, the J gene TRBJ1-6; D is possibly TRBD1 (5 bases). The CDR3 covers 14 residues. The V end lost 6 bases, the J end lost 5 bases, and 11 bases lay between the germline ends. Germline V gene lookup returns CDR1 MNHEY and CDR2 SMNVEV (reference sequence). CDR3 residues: CASRFRENNSPLHF. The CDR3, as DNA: TGTGCCAGCAGATTCAGGGAAAATAATTCACCCCTCCACTTT.

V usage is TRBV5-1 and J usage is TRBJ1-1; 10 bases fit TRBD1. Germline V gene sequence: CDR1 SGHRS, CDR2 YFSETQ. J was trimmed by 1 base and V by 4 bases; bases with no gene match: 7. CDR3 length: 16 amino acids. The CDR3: CASSQDRGFENTEAFF. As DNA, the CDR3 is TGCGCCAGCAGCCAGGACAGGGGGTTCGAGAACACTGAAGCTTTCTTT.

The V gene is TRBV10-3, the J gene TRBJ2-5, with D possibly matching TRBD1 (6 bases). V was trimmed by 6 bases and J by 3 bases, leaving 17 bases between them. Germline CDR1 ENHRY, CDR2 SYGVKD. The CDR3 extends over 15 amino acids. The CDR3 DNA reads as TGTGCCATCAGCAAAGGGGCAGGGGCTGAAGAGACCCAGTACTTC. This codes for CAISKGAGAEETQYF.

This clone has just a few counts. This CDR3 is CSVPGSSYEQYF. The DNA for the CDR3 is TGCAGCGTCCCGGGCTCTTCCTACGAGCAGTACTTC. V and J are TRBV29-1 and TRBJ2-7; no reliable D call. V lost 6 bases to trimming and J lost 1 base, with 10 bases between them. There are 12 residues in the CDR3. Germline V gene sequence: CDR1 SQVTM, CDR2 ANQGSEA.

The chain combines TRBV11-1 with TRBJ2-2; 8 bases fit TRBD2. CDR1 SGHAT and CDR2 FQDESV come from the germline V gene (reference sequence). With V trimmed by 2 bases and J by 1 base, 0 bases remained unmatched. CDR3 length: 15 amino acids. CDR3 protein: CASSLLAGNTGELFF. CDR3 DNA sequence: TGTGCCAGCAGCTTACTAGCGGGGAACACCGGGGAGCTGTTTTTT. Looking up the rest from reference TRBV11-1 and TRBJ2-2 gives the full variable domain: EAEVAQSPRYKITEKSQAVAFWCDPISGHATLYWYRQILGQGPELLVQFQDESVVDDSQLPKDRFSAERLKGVDSTLKIQPAELGDSAMYLCASSLLAGNTGELFFGEGSRLTVL.

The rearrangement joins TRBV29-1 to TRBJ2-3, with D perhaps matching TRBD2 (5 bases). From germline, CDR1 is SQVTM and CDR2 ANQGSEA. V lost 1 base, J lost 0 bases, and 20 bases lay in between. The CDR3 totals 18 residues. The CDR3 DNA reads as TGCAGCGTTGAAGGCGGGCCAGATTTTCTTACTAGCACAGATACGCAGTATTTT. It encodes CSVEGGPDFLTSTDTQYF.